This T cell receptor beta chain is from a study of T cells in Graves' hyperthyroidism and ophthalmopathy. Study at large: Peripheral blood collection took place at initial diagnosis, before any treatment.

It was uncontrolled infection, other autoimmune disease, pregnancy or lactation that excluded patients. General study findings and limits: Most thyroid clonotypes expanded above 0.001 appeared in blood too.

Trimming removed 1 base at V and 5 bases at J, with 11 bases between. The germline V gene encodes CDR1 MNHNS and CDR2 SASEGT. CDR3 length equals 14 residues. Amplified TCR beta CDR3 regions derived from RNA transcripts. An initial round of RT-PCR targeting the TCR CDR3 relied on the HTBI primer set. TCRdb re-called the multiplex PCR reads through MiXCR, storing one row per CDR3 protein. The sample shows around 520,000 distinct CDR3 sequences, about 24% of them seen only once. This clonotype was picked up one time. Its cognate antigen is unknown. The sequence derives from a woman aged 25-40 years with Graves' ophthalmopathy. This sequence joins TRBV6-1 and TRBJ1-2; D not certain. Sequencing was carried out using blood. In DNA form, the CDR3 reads TGTGCCAGCAGTGAAGTCGGCAGCACTTATGGCTACACCTTC. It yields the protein CASSEVGSTYGYTF.